This T cell receptor (beta chain) was captured by sequencing in a study of T cell responses to AZD1222 COVID-19 vaccine. In this sample, this clone turned up a few times. Data came from immunoSEQ multiplex PCR; TCRdb stores just in-frame clones and leaves some out. The profile covers roughly 120,000 clones, with 85% to 95% appearing a single time and 4.5% to 6% taken by the ten largest. Trimming cost V 2 bases and J 7 bases, with 11 bases left between them. This CDR3 is 12 amino acids long. Germline V gene sequence: CDR1 GTSNPN, CDR2 SVGIG (reference sequence). This specimen was peripheral blood, taken 28 days after the second AZD1222 dose. The V and J genes are TRBV30 and TRBJ1-1, with D possibly being TRBD1 (5 bases). The TCR originated in an adult who received the AZD1222 COVID-19 vaccine. The CDR3 DNA reads as TGTGCCTGGAGTAGGCAGGGTGGTGAAGCTTTCTTT. Its translation is CAWSRQGGEAFF. Using reference TRBV30 and TRBJ1-1 for the parts outside the CDR3, the full variable domain is SQTIHQWPATLVQPVGSPLSLECTVEGTSNPNLYWYRQAAGRGLQLLFYSVGIGQISSEVPQNLSASRPQDRQFILSSKKLLLSDSGFYLCAWSRQGGEAFFGQGTRLTVV.